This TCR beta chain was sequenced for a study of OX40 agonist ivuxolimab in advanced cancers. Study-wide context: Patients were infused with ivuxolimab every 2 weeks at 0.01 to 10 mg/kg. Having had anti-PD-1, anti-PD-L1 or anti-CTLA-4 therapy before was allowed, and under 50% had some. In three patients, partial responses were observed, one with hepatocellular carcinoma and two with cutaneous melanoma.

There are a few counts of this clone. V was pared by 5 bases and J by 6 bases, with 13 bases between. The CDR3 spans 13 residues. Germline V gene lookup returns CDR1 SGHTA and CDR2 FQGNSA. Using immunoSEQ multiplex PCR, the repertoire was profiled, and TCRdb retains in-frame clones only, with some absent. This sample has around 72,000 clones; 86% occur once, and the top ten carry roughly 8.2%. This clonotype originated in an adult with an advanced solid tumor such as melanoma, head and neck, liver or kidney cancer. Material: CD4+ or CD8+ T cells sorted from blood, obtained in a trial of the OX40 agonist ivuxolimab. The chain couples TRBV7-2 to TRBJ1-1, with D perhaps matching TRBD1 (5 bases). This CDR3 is CASSLEGFAEAFF. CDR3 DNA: TGTGCCAGCAGCCTTGAGGGGTTCGCTGAAGCTTTCTTT.